This is a list of T cell receptor beta chains from one sample in a study of cytomegalovirus exposure and HLA in healthy donors. Data came from immunoSEQ multiplex PCR; TCRdb stores just in-frame clones and leaves some out. The data hold about 160,000 clones, with 87% observed a single time. The source material was PBMCs. These TCRs come from a woman under 40 in good health and CMV-seronegative. Each CDR3 is given with its conserved first and last residue. A D gene is named only where the DNA matches it firmly. Only part of the rows carry a size: once, few, many, or a class if the clone is expanded.

d_gene,abundance,j_gene,v_gene,CDR3aa
-,-,TRBJ1-1,TRBV6-6,CASITLGYLNTEAFF
-,few,TRBJ1-3,TRBV6-6,CASSFPPQGRSNTIYF
-,-,TRBJ2-1,TRBV5-1,CASSWRGLHNEQFF
TRBD1,-,TRBJ1-1,TRBV15,CATSRGDRGRLAFF
TRBD1,few,TRBJ1-6,TRBV7-8,CASSVTTGDSSYNSPLHF
TRBD1,-,TRBJ1-2,TRBV5-1,CASSLRTGRYGYTF
TRBD1,-,TRBJ2-3,TRBV14,CASSQGQGGDTQYF
TRBD2,-,TRBJ2-5,TRBV9,CASSVGGTSLREQYF
-,-,TRBJ1-2,TRBV28,CASSLIGRVANGYTF
-,-,TRBJ1-2,TRBV18,CASSPDSLIGYGYTF
TRBD2,-,TRBJ2-7,TRBV15,CATSRDGGAYEQYF
TRBD1,-,TRBJ1-2,TRBV7-9,CASWGDRVNYGYTF
-,-,TRBJ1-2,TRBV15,CATSGYREGNYGYTF
-,-,TRBJ2-7,TRBV2,CALQRQSYEQYF
TRBD1,-,TRBJ1-2,TRBV7-9,CASSLARGTGSYGYTF
TRBD2,once,TRBJ2-2,TRBV4-2,CASSQVLGLAGENTGELFF
TRBD1,-,TRBJ1-2,TRBV5-1,CASSSRQGMYGYTF
TRBD2,-,TRBJ2-4,TRBV30,CAWSVFGLAGAKNIQYF
TRBD2,-,TRBJ2-5,TRBV6-5,CASRLPTGGGETQYF
-,-,TRBJ1-5,TRBV10-1,CASSESRQDQPQHF
-,few,TRBJ1-1,TRBV5-6,CASSWQVPNTEAFF
TRBD1,once,TRBJ1-1,TRBV2,CASKKGQQKNTEAFF
TRBD2,-,TRBJ2-5,TRBV5-1,CASSSGTSGVGTQYF
TRBD1,-,TRBJ2-7,TRBV7-2,CASSGPNGQGAREQYF
TRBD1,-,TRBJ1-2,TRBV2,CASSEGAGGVRGYTF
TRBD1,-,TRBJ2-6,TRBV15,CATSSGQEVSGANVLTF
-,-,TRBJ2-2,TRBV19,CASSIREMNTGELFF
-,-,TRBJ2-7,TRBV5-1,CASSPPGEYEQYF
-,-,TRBJ1-1,TRBV30,CAWSRSTEAFF
-,-,TRBJ2-5,TRBV28,CASSSKETQYF
-,-,TRBJ1-6,TRBV5-6,CASSFNENSPLHF
-,-,TRBJ2-3,TRBV5-1,CASSLLGRGTLRNADTQYF